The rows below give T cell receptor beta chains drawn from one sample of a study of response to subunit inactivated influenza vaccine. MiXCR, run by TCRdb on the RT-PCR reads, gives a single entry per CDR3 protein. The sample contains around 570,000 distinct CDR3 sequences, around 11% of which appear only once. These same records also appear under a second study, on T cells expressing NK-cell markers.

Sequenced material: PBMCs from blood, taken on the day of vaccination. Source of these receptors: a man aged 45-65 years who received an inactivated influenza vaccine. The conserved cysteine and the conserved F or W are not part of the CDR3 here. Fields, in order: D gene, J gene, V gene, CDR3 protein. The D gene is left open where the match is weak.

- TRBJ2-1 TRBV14 ASSQMGLYNEQF
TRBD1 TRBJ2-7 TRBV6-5 ASSYGAGGSYEQY
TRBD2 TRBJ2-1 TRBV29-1 SVGSGVHNEQF
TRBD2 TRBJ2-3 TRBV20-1 SARRLAEVADTQY
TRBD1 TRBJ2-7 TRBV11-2 ASSPWTGISYEQY
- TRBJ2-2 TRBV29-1 SVGTAQNTGELF
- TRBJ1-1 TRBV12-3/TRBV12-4 ASRRMNTEAF
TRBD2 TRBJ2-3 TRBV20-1 SARASSGSTDTQY
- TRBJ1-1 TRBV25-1 ASRWAVNTEAF
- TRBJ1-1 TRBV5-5 ASSLVQGFGTEAF
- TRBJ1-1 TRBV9 ASSDPPGGTTEAF
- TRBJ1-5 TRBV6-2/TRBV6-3 ASSYSRHDQPQH
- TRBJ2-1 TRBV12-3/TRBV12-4 ASSLVQPVQF
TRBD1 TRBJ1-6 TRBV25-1 ASSEFSGGNSPLH
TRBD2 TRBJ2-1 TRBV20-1 SARVWTSGYNEQF
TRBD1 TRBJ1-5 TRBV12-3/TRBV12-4 ASSFFNRGDQPQH
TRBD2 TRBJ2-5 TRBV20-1 SARLPGLAMGSQY
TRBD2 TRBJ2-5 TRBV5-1 ASSPRGAGEETQY
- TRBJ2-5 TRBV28 ASSFGGASQETQY
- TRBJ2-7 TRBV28 ASSSYRVDEQY
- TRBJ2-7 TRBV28 ASNSGGVVGEQY
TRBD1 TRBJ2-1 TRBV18 ASSPPIWTGGLDWWDSVYEQF
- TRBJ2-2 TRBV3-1 ASSQVKGLNTGELF
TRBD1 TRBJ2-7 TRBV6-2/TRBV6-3 ASSGQVDYEQY
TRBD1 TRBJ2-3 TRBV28 ASRIMTGQNTQY
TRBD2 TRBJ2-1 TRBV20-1 SAREESLADNNEQF
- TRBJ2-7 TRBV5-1 ASGLGTNELYEQY
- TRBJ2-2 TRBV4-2 ASSQDMWAVQAGELF
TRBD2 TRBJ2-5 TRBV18 ASSLLAGGHSRQETQY
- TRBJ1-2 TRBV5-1 ASSLGSREGYGYT
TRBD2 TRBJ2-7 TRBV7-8 ASSWKRSSGSYEQY
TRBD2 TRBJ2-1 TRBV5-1 ASSLGSSGSDEQF
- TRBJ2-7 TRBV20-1 SARSRGEYEQY
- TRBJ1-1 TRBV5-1 ASSFGQENTEAF
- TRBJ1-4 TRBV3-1 ASSQTSATNEKLF
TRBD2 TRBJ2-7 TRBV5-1 ASSPLASSYEQY
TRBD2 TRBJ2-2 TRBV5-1 ASRLGLAGLRPGELF
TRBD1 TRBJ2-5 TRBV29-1 SVAGTGMETQY
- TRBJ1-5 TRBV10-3 AISESDGVGQPQH
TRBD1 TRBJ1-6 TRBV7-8 ASSLIQGDINSPLH
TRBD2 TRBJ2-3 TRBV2 ASKTRTSGGITDTQY
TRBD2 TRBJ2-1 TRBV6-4 ASSEASGRGDEQF
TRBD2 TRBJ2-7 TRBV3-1 ASSPRLASLHEQY
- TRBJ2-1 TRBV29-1 SVVPRYNEQF
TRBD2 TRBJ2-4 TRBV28 ASSSSLAVQNIQY
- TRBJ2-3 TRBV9 ASSDQGRSTDTQY
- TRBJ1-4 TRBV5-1 ASSLEGDEKLF
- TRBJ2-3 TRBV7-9 ASSPLSVDTQY
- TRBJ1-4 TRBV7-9 ASSLEETLNEKLF
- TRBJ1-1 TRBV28 ASSLWTTSEAF
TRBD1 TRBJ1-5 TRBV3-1 ASSPVTGDQPQH
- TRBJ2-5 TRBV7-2 ASSRVPGIQETQY
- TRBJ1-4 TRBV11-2 ASSRTMAVGEKLF
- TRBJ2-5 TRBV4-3 ASSQGFQETQY